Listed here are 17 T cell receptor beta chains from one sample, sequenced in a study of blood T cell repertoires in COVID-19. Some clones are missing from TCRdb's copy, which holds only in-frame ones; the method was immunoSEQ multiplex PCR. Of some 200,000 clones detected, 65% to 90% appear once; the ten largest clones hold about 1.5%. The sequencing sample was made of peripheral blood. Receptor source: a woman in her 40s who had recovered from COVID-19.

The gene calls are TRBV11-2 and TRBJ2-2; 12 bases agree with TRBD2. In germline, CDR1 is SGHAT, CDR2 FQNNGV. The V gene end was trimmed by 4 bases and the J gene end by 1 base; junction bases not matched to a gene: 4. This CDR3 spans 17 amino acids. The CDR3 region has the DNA TGTGCCAGCAGCTGGAAACTAGCGGGGGGGAACACCGGGGAGCTGTTTTTT. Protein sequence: CASSWKLAGGNTGELFF.

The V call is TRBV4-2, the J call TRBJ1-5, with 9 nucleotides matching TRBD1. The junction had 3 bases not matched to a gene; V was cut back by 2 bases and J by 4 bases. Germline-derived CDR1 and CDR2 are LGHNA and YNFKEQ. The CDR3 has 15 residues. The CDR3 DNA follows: TGTGCCAGCAGCCAAATAGGACAGGGGAATCAGCCCCAGCATTTT. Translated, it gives CASSQIGQGNQPQHF.

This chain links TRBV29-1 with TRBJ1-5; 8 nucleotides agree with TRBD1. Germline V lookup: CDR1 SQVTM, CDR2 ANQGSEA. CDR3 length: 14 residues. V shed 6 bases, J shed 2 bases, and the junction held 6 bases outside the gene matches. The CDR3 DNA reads TGCAGCGTCGGACAGGGTAACGGCAATCAGCCCCAGCATTTT. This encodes CSVGQGNGNQPQHF.

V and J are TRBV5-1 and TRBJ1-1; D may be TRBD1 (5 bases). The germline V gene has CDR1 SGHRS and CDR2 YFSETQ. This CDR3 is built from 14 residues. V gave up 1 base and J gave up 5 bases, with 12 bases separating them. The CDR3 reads CASSLSPQGTEAFF. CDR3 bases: TGCGCCAGCAGCTTGAGCCCTCAGGGAACTGAAGCTTTCTTT.

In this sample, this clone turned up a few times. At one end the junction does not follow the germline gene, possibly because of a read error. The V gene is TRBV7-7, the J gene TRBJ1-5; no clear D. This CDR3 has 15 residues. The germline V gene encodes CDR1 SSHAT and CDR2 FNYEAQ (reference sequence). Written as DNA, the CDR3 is TGTGCTAGCAGCGCCTCTCGCGAGGGCAATCAGCCCCAGCATTTT. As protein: CASSASREGNQPQHF.

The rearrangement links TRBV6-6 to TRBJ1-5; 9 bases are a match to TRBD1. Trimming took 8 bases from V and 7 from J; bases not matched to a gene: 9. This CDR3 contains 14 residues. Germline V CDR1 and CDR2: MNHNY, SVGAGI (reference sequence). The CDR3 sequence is CASAGTGLEQPQHF. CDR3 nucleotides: TGTGCCAGCGCTGGGACAGGGTTAGAGCAGCCCCAGCATTTT.

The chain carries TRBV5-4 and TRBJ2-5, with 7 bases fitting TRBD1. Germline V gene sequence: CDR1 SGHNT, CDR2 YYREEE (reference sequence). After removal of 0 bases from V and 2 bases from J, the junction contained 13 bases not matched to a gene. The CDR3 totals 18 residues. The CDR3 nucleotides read TGTGCCAGCAGCTTGGGTTTCGGGACCACGGGACAGCAAGAGACCCAGTACTTC. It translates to CASSLGFGTTGQQETQYF.

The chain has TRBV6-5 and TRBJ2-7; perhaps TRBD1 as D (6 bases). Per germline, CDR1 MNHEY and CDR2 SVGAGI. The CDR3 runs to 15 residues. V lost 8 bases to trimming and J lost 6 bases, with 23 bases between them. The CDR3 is CASPVSSPWGREQYF. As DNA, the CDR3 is TGTGCCAGCCCGGTGAGCAGCCCCTGGGGGCGCGAGCAGTACTTC.

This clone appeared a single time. CDR3 DNA: TGTGCCAGCAGCTTGGGGGGGACAGGGAACTATGGCTACACCTTC. As protein: CASSLGGTGNYGYTF. The chain recombines TRBV5-4 with TRBJ1-2, with 9 bases matching TRBD1. Per the germline V gene, CDR1 is SGHNT and CDR2 is YYREEE (reference sequence). V shed 0 bases and J 2 bases; nucleotides not matched to a gene: 2. This CDR3 has 15 residues.

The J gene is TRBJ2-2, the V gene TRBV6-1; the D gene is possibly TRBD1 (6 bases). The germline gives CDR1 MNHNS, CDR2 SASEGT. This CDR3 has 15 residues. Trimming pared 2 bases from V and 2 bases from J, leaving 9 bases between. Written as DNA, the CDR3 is TGTGCCAGCAGTGAAAGGACAGTCAACACCGGGGAGCTGTTTTTT. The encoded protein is CASSERTVNTGELFF.

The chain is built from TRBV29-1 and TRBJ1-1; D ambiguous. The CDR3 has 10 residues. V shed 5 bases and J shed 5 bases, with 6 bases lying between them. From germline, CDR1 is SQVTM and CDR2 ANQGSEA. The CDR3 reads CSVTRTEAFF. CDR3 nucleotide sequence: TGCAGCGTTACCAGAACTGAAGCTTTCTTT.

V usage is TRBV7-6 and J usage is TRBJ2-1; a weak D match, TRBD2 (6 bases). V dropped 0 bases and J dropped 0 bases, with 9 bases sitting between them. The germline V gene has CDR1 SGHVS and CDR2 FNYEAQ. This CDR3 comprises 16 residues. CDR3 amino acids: CASSLASGSSYNEQFF. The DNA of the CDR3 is TGTGCCAGCAGCTTAGCTAGCGGAAGCTCCTACAATGAGCAGTTCTTC. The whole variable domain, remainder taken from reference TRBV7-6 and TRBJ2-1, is GAGVSQSPRYKVTKRGQDVALRCDPISGHVSLYWYRQALGQGPEFLTYFNYEAQQDKSGLPNDRFSAERPEGSISTLTIQRTEQRDSAMYRCASSLASGSSYNEQFFGPGTRLTVL.

Written as DNA, the CDR3 is TGTGCCAGTAGTGCCCGACTGACAGATACGCAGTATTTT. This codes for CASSARLTDTQYF. This chain joins TRBV19 and TRBJ2-3; no clear D gene. Germline CDR1 is LNHDA and CDR2 is SQIVND (reference sequence). The germline V and J ends were trimmed by 5 bases and 3 bases, with 9 bases remaining between them. The CDR3 sequence is 13 residues long. Variable domain in full (rest from reference TRBV19 and TRBJ2-3): DGGITQSPKYLFRKEGQNVTLSCEQNLNHDAMYWYRQDPGQGLRLIYYSQIVNDFQKGDIAEGYSVSREKKESFPLTVTSAQKNPTAFYLCASSARLTDTQYFGPGTRLTVL.

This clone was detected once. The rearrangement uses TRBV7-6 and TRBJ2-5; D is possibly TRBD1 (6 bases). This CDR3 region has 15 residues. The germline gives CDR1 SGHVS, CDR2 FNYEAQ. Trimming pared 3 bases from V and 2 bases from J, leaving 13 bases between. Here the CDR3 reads CASSFNTGLQETQYF. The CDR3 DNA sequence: TGTGCCAGCAGCTTCAATACAGGGCTTCAAGAGACCCAGTACTTC.

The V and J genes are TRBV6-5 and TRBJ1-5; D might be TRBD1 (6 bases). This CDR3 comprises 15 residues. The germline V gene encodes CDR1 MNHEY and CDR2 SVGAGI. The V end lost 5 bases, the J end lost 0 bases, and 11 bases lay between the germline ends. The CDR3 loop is CASSPRTDSNQPQHF. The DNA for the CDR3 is TGTGCCAGCAGTCCACGGACAGATAGCAATCAGCCCCAGCATTTT.

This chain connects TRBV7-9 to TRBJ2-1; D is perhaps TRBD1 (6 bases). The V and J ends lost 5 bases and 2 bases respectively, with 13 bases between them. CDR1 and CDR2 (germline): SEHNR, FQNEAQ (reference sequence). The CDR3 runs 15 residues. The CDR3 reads CASSAQGSTYNEQFF. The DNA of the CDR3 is TGTGCCAGCAGCGCACAGGGCAGTACCTACAATGAGCAGTTCTTC.

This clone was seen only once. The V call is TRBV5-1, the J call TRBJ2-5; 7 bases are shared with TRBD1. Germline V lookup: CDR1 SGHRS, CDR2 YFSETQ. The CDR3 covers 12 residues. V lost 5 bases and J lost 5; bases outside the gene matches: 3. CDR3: CASSQQGETQYF. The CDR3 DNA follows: TGCGCCAGCAGTCAACAGGGGGAGACCCAGTACTTC. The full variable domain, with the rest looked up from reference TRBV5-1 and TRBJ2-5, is KAGVTQTPRYLIKTRGQQVTLSCSPISGHRSVSWYQQTPGQGLQFLFEYFSETQRNKGNFPGRFSGRQFSNSRSEMNVSTLELGDSALYLCASSQQGETQYFGPGTRLLVL.